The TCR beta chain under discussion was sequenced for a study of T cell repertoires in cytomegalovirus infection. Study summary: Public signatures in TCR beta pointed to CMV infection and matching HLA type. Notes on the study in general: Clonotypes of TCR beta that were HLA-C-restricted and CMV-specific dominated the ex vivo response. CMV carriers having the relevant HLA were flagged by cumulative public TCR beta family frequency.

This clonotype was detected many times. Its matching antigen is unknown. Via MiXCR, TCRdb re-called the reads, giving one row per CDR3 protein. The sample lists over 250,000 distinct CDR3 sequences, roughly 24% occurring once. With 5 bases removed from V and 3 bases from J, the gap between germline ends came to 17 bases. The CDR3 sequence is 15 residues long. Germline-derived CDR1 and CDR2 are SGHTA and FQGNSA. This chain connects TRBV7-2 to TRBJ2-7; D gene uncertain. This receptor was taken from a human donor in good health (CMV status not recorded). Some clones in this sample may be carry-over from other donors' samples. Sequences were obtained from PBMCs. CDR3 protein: CASSPFARGVYEQYF. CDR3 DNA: TGTGCCAGCAGCCCCTTTGCTCGCGGTGTCTACGAGCAGTACTTC.